The clone carrying this TCR beta chain appeared many times. Indicated time point: newly diagnosed GD, antithyroid drugs for less than 3 months. From PBMCs, RNA was extracted and then used to make the TCR library. The data derive from a study of regulatory T cells in long-lasting Graves disease. Study context: Prior antithyroid drug treatment in newly diagnosed Graves' patients lasted under 3 months.

Looked up from germline, CDR1 is MNHEY and CDR2 is SVGEGT. Trimming at V came to 0 bases and at J to 6 bases, leaving 9 bases not matched to a gene. The CDR3 sequence is 16 residues long. Assembly of TCR beta libraries relied on iRepertoire HTBI primers together with Arm-PCR of CDR3 regions. Each CDR3 protein is one row after TCRdb ran MiXCR on the multiplex PCR reads. The sample carries about 530,000 distinct CDR3 sequences, about 15% recorded once. This same sample was also taken into another study, of T cells in Graves' hyperthyroidism and ophthalmopathy.

This TCR came from a woman aged 35-65 years with Graves disease. The J gene is TRBJ2-3, the V gene TRBV6-2 or TRBV6-3; TRBD2 matches 7 bases. Here the sequenced sample was peripheral blood mononuclear cells (PBMCs), taken at new diagnosis, from a patient treated with antithyroid drugs. CDR3 in DNA: TGTGCCAGCAGTTACTCCGCCCGGGACTACCCGGATACGCAGTATTTT. Translated: CASSYSARDYPDTQYF.